The clone carrying this T cell receptor beta chain came up many times. Its antigen remains unknown. This CDR3 spans 13 amino acids. V lost 3 bases and J lost 5; bases outside the gene matches: 3. Germline CDR1 reads MDHEN; CDR2 reads SYDVKM. The data originate from a study of response to subunit inactivated influenza vaccine. Study results and limitations: Only a handful of new T cells, the authors suggested, are recruited with each seasonal influenza vaccination.

TCRdb analysed the RT-PCR reads with MiXCR anew, one entry per CDR3 protein. The sample records more than 200,000 distinct CDR3 sequences, over 9% being singletons. This TCR was sampled from a man aged 50-60 years who received an inactivated influenza vaccine. Sequencing was performed on non-naive T cells sorted from PBMCs, taken about 14 days before vaccination. V and J are TRBV28 and TRBJ2-5; 7 positions agree with TRBD1. CDR3 coding DNA: TGTGCCAGCAGTTTGCAGGGGGATGAGACCCAGTACTTC. Its translation is CASSLQGDETQYF.